This T cell receptor (beta chain) was observed in a study of blood T cell repertoires in COVID-19. Background on the study: The cDNA or gDNA used as material had been derived from T cells, B-cell-depleted T cells, or PBMCs.

In the original processing: How many nucleated cells were present was estimated from reference gene primer amplification. Repertoires were generated with immunoSEQ multiplex PCR, while TCRdb's copy carries only in-frame clones and drops some. V and J calls and clone size come straight from that table; D and trimming were deduced from the DNA. Among 330,000 or so clones listed, roughly 90% were seen once. The germline CDR1 and CDR2 sequences are SGHRS and YFSETQ. This CDR3 is built from 16 residues. J gave up 4 bases and V 0 bases, and 8 bases lay outside the gene matches. The TCR originated in a woman aged 25 to 39 who had recovered from COVID-19. The sample consisted of PBMCs or T cells enriched from blood (not recorded which). The J gene is TRBJ2-3, the V gene TRBV5-1; TRBD1 agrees at 7 bases. In DNA form, the CDR3 reads TGCGCCAGCAGCTTGGACGGACAGGCGAAGGCAGATACGCAGTATTTT. Translated, it gives CASSLDGQAKADTQYF.